The 23 T cell receptor beta chains presented below share a single source sample, sequenced in a study of regulatory T cells in long-lasting Graves disease. Documented time point: newly diagnosed GD, antithyroid drugs for less than 3 months. With RNA extracted from PBMCs as input, the TCR library was made. Libraries of TCR beta came from iRepertoire HTBI primers plus Arm-PCR of CDR3 regions. TCRdb itself ran the multiplex PCR reads through MiXCR, one entry per CDR3 protein. The sample yields roughly 560,000 distinct CDR3 sequences, about 16% seen once. These same data were also listed under a study on T cells in Graves' hyperthyroidism and ophthalmopathy.

The source material was peripheral blood mononuclear cells (PBMCs), sampled at new diagnosis, from a patient treated with antithyroid drugs. The receptors shown here come from a woman aged 40-60 years with Graves disease.

This clonotype was seen a handful of times. The J gene is TRBJ1-3, the V gene TRBV5-1; D might be TRBD1 (5 bases). The CDR3 is 16 residues long. Deletions cut 0 bases from V and 2 bases from J, with 12 bases between. The V gene's germline CDR1 is SGHRS and CDR2 YFSETQ. The CDR3 protein is CASSLAGMGTGNTIYF. CDR3 bases: TGCGCCAGCAGCTTGGCAGGGATGGGTACTGGAAACACCATATATTTT.

This clonotype showed up many times. The chain uses TRBV18 and TRBJ1-2; D is uncertain. This CDR3 spans 14 amino acids. Germline V CDR1 and CDR2: KGHSH, LQKENI. Trimming left V 0 bases short and J 8 bases short, with 13 bases between. The CDR3 region is CASSPPGRVDGYTF. The CDR3 bases are TGTGCCAGCTCACCACCGGGGAGGGTGGACGGCTACACCTTC.

This clonotype was counted between two and nine times. This sequence joins TRBV3-1 and TRBJ1-3; D is unclear. The germline gives CDR1 LGHDT, CDR2 YNNKEL (reference sequence). V lost 8 bases to trimming and J lost 0 bases, with 5 bases between them. CDR3 length equals 12 residues. The CDR3 spells CASVGSGNTIYF. CDR3 in DNA: TGTGCCAGCGTCGGCTCTGGAAACACCATATATTTT.

CDR3 sequence (DNA): TGCGCCAGCAGCCAACCAACAGGGGGCGGTGGAAACACCATATATTTT. It specifies CASSQPTGGGGNTIYF. The chain employs TRBV4-1 and TRBJ1-3; TRBD1 aligns across 9 bases. Germline lookup yields CDR1 MGHRA and CDR2 YSYEKL. The V and J ends lost 2 bases and 3 bases, in that order; junction bases with no gene match: 5. The CDR3 totals 16 residues.

The chain is built from TRBV7-9 and TRBJ2-1; TRBD2 is a possible D gene (5 bases). The CDR3 consists of 12 residues. V was shortened by 5 bases and J by 9 bases, with 11 bases between the two germline ends. CDR1 and CDR2 (germline): SEHNR, FQNEAQ (reference sequence). As DNA, the CDR3 is TGTGCCAGCAGCATCTACCGGGGTGAGCAGTTCTTC. Amino acid sequence: CASSIYRGEQFF.

This clonotype was detected many times. J is TRBJ1-1 and V is TRBV5-1; D remains ambiguous. V gave up 5 bases and J gave up 1 base, with 18 bases separating them. Germline V gives CDR1 SGHRS, CDR2 YFSETQ. The CDR3 is made up of 16 amino acids. CDR3 amino acids: CASSGTNTRSNTEAFF. The CDR3 bases are TGCGCCAGCAGTGGTACGAACACAAGATCGAACACTGAAGCTTTCTTT. Full variable domain (remainder filled in from reference TRBV5-1 and TRBJ1-1): KAGVTQTPRYLIKTRGQQVTLSCSPISGHRSVSWYQQTPGQGLQFLFEYFSETQRNKGNFPGRFSGRQFSNSRSEMNVSTLELGDSALYLCASSGTNTRSNTEAFFGQGTRLTVV.

This clonotype has a count of ten or more. The junction departs from germline at one end; a sequencing error may be responsible. J is TRBJ1-2 and V is TRBV19; the D gene is possibly TRBD1 (6 bases). Germline V gene lookup returns CDR1 LNHDA and CDR2 SQIVND (reference sequence). The CDR3 is 13 amino acids. CDR3 DNA: TGTGCCAGTAACTTGGGGGCAGGTCGCAACTTCCGCTTC. It codes for CASNLGAGRNFRF.

This clonotype has ten or more counts. V is TRBV7-9 and J is TRBJ1-2, with D possibly being TRBD1 (5 bases). Per the germline V gene, CDR1 is SEHNR and CDR2 is FQNEAQ (reference sequence). The ends were cut back, 7 bases at V and 7 bases at J, with 22 bases in the middle. This CDR3 has 15 residues. This CDR3 reads CASTPPSPGHGGYTF. In nucleotides, the CDR3 is TGTGCCAGCACCCCCCCATCCCCGGGGCACGGTGGCTACACCTTC.

The sample holds many counts of this clonotype. In DNA, the CDR3 is TGTGCCAGCAGCCTCCCCCGGACTAGCTGGCAGTACTTC. Its protein product is CASSLPRTSWQYF. V is TRBV28 and J is TRBJ2-7, with TRBD2 identical over 8 bases. Germline values: CDR1 MDHEN, CDR2 SYDVKM. The trim removed 6 bases at V and 9 bases at J, leaving 10 bases unmatched. This CDR3 has 13 residues.

V and J are TRBV27 and TRBJ1-2; 10 bases line up with TRBD1. CDR3 length: 17 amino acids. CDR1 is MNHEY and CDR2 is SMNVEV in the germline V gene (reference sequence). V shed 5 bases and J 4 bases; nucleotides not matched to a gene: 13. CDR3 amino acids: CASSQTTGTGASYGYTF. CDR3 nucleotides: TGTGCCAGCAGTCAAACTACCGGGACAGGGGCGTCCTATGGCTACACCTTC.

This clonotype was picked up a small number of times. The chain links TRBV27 to TRBJ1-5, with a weak D call TRBD1 (6 bases). V was trimmed by 5 bases and J by 3 bases, leaving 14 bases between them. The CDR3 is 15 amino acids. Germline assignment: CDR1 MNHEY and CDR2 SMNVEV (reference sequence). The CDR3, as DNA: TGTGCCAGCAGTCCCAGGGCAGGGGACAATCAGCCCCAGCATTTT. Translating gives CASSPRAGDNQPQHF.

This chain uses TRBV5-1 with TRBJ2-2, with D possibly TRBD1 on 6 matching bases. V dropped 1 base and J dropped 4 bases, with 8 bases sitting between them. The CDR3 loop spans 14 amino acids. Per the germline V gene, CDR1 is SGHRS and CDR2 is YFSETQ. CDR3 sequence reads: CASSLTGTTGELFF. CDR3 nucleotide sequence: TGCGCCAGCAGCTTGACAGGGACCACCGGGGAGCTGTTTTTT.

This clonotype was observed at least ten times. J is TRBJ2-3 and V is TRBV3-1; TRBD2 matches 7 bases. V trimming: 4 bases; J trimming: 6 bases; junction bases outside the gene matches: 7. Germline CDR1 is LGHDT and CDR2 is YNNKEL (reference sequence). The CDR3 length is 14 residues. Here the CDR3 reads CASSLGTKADTQYF. The CDR3 DNA is TGTGCCAGCAGCCTTGGGACTAAGGCGGATACGCAGTATTTT.

This clonotype was recorded at least ten times. J is TRBJ2-5 and V is TRBV7-9; D not certain. V was pared by 1 base and J by 5 bases, with 11 bases between. Per germline, CDR1 SEHNR and CDR2 FQNEAQ (reference sequence). There are 14 residues in the CDR3. CDR3 protein: CASSLGVRVETQYF. The CDR3 DNA sequence: TGTGCCAGCAGCTTAGGGGTTCGAGTGGAGACCCAGTACTTC. Full variable domain (missing parts from reference TRBV7-9 and TRBJ2-5): DTGVSQNPRHKITKRGQNVTFRCDPISEHNRLYWYRQTLGQGPEFLTYFQNEAQLEKSRLLSDRFSAERPKGSFSTLEIQRTEQGDSAMYLCASSLGVRVETQYFGPGTRLLVL.

The J gene is TRBJ1-2, the V gene TRBV25-1; 8 nucleotides agree with TRBD1. With V trimmed by 7 bases and J by 1 base, 8 bases remained unmatched. Germline V lookup: CDR1 MGHDK, CDR2 SYGVNS. This CDR3 has 15 amino acids. CDR3 coding DNA: TGTGCCAGCACCTCCGACAGGGGTGATAACTATGGCTACACCTTC. This sequence encodes CASTSDRGDNYGYTF.

This clonotype has just a few counts. This chain links TRBV20-1 with TRBJ2-5; D remains ambiguous. The CDR3 is 13 residues long. V lost 2 bases, J lost 5 bases, and 12 bases lay in between. Germline CDR1 and CDR2: DFQATT and SNEGSKA (reference sequence). The CDR3: CSARSLLMETQYF. The CDR3 nucleotides read TGCAGTGCTAGATCGTTGTTAATGGAGACCCAGTACTTC.

The chain employs TRBV5-1 and TRBJ1-3; perhaps TRBD1 as D (6 bases). CDR1 is SGHRS, CDR2 YFSETQ, per germline. There are 17 residues in the CDR3. V dropped 4 bases and J dropped 0 bases, with 17 bases sitting between them. CDR3: CASSRGVTGFSGNTIYF. CDR3 in DNA: TGCGCCAGCAGCCGGGGAGTGACAGGTTTCTCTGGAAACACCATATATTTT.

This clonotype has ten or more counts. The chain joins TRBV30 to TRBJ2-3; either TRBD1 or TRBD2 may fit D (6 bases each). With 1 base removed from V and 4 bases from J, the gap between germline ends came to 12 bases. CDR1 GTSNPN and CDR2 SVGIG come from the germline V gene (reference sequence). This CDR3 has 14 residues. DNA for the CDR3: TGTGCCTGGAGTGGGGGGGCCGGCGCAGATACGCAGTATTTT. It translates to CAWSGGAGADTQYF. The variable domain in full, with the rest retrieved from reference TRBV30 and TRBJ2-3, is SQTIHQWPATLVQPVGSPLSLECTVEGTSNPNLYWYRQAAGRGLQLLFYSVGIGQISSEVPQNLSASRPQDRQFILSSKKLLLSDSGFYLCAWSGGAGADTQYFGPGTRLTVL.

The rearrangement joins TRBV3-1 to TRBJ2-3, with TRBD2 identical over 8 bases. CDR3 size: 15 residues. V gave up 1 base and J gave up 1 base; unmatched junction bases: 1. Germline V lookup: CDR1 LGHDT, CDR2 YNNKEL (reference sequence). The CDR3 loop reads CASSQVTSGTDTQYF. Written as DNA, the CDR3 is TGTGCCAGCAGCCAAGTGACTAGCGGCACAGATACGCAGTATTTT.

The chain recombines TRBV12-3 or TRBV12-4 with TRBJ2-2, with TRBD2 matching over 8 bases. This CDR3 has 16 amino acids. Trimming took 6 bases from V and 2 from J; bases not matched to a gene: 8. The CDR3 coding sequence is TGTGCCAGCAGCTCAGCGGGGGCGTTCAACACCGGGGAGCTGTTTTTT. Encoded protein: CASSSAGAFNTGELFF.

The V call is TRBV9, the J call TRBJ2-6; D ambiguous. Trimming left V 0 bases short and J 1 base short, with 11 bases between. The V gene's germline CDR1 is SGDLS and CDR2 YYNGEE. CDR3 length: 17 amino acids. The CDR3 loop reads CASSVDPSPSGANVLTF. CDR3 nucleotides: TGTGCCAGCAGCGTAGACCCCTCTCCTTCTGGGGCCAACGTCCTGACTTTC. The whole variable domain, remainder taken from reference TRBV9 and TRBJ2-6, is DSGVTQTPKHLITATGQRVTLRCSPRSGDLSVYWYQQSLDQGLQFLIQYYNGEERAKGNILERFSAQQFPDLHSELNLSSLELGDSALYFCASSVDPSPSGANVLTFGAGSRLTVL.

The V call is TRBV11-2, the J call TRBJ1-1, with D unresolved. The V gene's germline CDR1 is SGHAT and CDR2 FQNNGV. The CDR3 is made up of 14 amino acids. Trimming took 5 bases from V and 3 from J, leaving 13 bases between them. CDR3 amino acids: CASSPVGVDTEAFF. Here the CDR3 DNA reads TGTGCCAGCAGCCCGGTGGGAGTTGACACTGAAGCTTTCTTT.

This clonotype appeared a few times. This sequence joins TRBV19 and TRBJ1-2, with D perhaps matching TRBD1 (5 bases). V dropped 1 base and J dropped 6 bases, with 9 bases sitting between them. In germline, CDR1 is LNHDA, CDR2 SQIVND (reference sequence). The CDR3 is made up of 13 amino acids. CDR3 coding DNA: TGTGCCAGTAGTATAGGCCAGGGTGATGGCTACACCTTC. Translated: CASSIGQGDGYTF.